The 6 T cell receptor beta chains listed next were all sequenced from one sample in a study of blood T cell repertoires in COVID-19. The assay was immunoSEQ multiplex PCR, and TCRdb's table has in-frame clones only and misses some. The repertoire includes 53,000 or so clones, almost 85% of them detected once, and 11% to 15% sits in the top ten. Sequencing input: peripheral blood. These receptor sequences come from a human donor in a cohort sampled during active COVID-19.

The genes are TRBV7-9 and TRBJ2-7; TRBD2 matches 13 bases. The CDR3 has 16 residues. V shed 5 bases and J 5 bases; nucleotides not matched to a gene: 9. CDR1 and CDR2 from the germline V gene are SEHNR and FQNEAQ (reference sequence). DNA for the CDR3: TGTGCCAGCAGCCCTACGGGACTAGCGGGACTCAACGAGCAGTACTTC. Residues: CASSPTGLAGLNEQYF.

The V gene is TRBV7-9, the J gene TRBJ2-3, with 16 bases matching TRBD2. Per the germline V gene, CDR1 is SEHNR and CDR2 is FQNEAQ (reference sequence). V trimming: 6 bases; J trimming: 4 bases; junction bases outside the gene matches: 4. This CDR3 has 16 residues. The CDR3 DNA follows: TGTGCCAGCAGGATGGGACTAGCGGGGGGGCCAGATACGCAGTATTTT. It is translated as CASRMGLAGGPDTQYF.

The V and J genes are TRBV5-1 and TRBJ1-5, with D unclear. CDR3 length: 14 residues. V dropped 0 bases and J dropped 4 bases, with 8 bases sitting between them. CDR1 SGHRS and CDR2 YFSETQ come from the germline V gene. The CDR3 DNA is TGCGCCAGCAGCTTGGATTTCGGTAATCAGCCCCAGCATTTT. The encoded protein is CASSLDFGNQPQHF. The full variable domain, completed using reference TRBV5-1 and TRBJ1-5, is KAGVTQTPRYLIKTRGQQVTLSCSPISGHRSVSWYQQTPGQGLQFLFEYFSETQRNKGNFPGRFSGRQFSNSRSEMNVSTLELGDSALYLCASSLDFGNQPQHFGDGTRLSIL.

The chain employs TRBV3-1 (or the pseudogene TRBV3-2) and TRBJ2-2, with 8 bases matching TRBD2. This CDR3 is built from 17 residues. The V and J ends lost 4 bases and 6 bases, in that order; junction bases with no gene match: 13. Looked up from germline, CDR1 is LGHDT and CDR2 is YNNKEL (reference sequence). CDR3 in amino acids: CASSPYPGGGKSGELFF. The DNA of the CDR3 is TGTGCCAGCAGCCCCTACCCCGGCGGGGGGAAATCCGGGGAGCTGTTTTTT.

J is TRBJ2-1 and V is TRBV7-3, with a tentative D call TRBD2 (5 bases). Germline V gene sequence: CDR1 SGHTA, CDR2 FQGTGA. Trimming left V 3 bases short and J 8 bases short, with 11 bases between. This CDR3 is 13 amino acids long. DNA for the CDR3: TGTGCCAGCAGCTTGAACGCGAGGGATGAGCAGTTCTTC. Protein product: CASSLNARDEQFF.

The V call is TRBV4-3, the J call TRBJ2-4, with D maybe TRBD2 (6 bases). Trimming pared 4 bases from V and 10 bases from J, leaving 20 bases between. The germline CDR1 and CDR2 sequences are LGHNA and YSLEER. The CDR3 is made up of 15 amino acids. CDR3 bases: TGCGCCAGCAGCCCCGATGGGCCAGGTGGGGGGATTCAGTACTTC. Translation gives CASSPDGPGGGIQYF.